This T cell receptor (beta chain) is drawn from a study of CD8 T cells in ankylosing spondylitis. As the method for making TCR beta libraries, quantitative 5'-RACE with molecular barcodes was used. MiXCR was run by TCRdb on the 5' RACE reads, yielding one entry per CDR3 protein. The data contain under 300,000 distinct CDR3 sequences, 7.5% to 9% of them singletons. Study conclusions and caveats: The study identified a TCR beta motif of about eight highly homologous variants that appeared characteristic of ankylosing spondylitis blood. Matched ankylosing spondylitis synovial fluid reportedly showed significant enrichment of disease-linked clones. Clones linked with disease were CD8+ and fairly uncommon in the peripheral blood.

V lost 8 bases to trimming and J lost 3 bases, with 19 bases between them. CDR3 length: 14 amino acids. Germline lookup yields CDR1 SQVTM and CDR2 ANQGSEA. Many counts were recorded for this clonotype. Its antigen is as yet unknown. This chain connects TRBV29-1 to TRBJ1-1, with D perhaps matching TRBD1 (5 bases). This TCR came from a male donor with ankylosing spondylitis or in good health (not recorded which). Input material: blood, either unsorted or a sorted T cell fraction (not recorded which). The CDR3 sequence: CSILLGGWYTEAFF. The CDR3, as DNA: TGCAGCATTTTATTGGGGGGGTGGTACACTGAAGCTTTCTTT.